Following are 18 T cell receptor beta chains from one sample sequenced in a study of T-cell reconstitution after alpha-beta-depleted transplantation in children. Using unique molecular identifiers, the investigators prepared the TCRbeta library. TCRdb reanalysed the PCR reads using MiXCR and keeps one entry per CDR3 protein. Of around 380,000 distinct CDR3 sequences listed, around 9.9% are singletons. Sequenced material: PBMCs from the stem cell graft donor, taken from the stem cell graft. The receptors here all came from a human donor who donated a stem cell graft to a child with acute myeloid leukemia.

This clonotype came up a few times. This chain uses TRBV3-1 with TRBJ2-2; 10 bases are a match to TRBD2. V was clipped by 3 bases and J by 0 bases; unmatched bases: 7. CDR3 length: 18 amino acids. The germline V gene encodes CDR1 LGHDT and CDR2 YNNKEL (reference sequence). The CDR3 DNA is TGTGCCAGCAGCCACCTAGCGGGGGACCTAGCGAACACCGGGGAGCTGTTTTTT. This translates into CASSHLAGDLANTGELFF.

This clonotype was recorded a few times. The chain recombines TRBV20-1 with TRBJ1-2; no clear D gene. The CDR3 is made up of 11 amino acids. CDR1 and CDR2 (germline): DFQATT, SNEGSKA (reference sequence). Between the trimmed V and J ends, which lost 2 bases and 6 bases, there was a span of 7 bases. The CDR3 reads CSARIVDGYTF. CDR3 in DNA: TGCAGTGCTAGAATTGTAGATGGCTACACCTTC.

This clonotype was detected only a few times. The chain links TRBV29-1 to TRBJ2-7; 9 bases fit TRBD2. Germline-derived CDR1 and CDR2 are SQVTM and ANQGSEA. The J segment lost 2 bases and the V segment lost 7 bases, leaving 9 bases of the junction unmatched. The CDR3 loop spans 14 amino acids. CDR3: CSAAIAGVAYEQYF. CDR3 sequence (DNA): TGCAGCGCTGCCATAGCGGGAGTAGCCTACGAGCAGTACTTC.

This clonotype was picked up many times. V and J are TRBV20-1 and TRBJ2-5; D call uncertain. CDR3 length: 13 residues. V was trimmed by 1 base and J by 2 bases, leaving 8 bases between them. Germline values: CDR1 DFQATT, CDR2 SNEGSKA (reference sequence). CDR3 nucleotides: TGCAGTGCTAGAGGCCCCGATCAAGAGACCCAGTACTTC. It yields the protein CSARGPDQETQYF.

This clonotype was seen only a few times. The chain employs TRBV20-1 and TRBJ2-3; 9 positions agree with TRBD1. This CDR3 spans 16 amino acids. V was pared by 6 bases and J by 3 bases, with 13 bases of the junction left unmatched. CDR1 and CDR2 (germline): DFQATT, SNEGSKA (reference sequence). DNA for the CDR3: TGCAGTGCAACCTCCCCGGGACAGGGCAGTACAGATACGCAGTATTTT. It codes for CSATSPGQGSTDTQYF.

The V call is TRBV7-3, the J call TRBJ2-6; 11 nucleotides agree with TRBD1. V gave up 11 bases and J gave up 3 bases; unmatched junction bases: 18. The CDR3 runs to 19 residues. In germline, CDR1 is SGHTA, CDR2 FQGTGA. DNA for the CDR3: TGTGCCTGCTGCGCGACCGGGACAGGGGGAATGAGTGGGGCCAACGTCCTGACTTTC. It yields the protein CACCATGTGGMSGANVLTF.

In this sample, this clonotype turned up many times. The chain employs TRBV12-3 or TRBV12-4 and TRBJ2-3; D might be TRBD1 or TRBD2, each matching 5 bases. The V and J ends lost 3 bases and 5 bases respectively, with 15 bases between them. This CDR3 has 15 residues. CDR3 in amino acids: CASSFRDRSGDTQYF. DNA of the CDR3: TGTGCCAGCAGTTTCAGGGACCGTTCAGGAGATACGCAGTATTTT.

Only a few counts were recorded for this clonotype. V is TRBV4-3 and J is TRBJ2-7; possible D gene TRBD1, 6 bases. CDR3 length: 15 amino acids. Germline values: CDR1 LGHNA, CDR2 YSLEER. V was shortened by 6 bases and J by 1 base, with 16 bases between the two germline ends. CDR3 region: CASSKHRDTSYEQYF. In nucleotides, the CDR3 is TGCGCCAGCAGTAAACACCGGGACACGTCCTACGAGCAGTACTTC.

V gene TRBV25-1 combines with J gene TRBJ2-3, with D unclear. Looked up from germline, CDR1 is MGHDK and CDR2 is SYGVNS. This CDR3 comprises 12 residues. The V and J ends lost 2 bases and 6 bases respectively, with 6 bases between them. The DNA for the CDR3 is TGTGCCAGCAGTGAAGTCGAGGATACGCAGTATTTT. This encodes CASSEVEDTQYF.

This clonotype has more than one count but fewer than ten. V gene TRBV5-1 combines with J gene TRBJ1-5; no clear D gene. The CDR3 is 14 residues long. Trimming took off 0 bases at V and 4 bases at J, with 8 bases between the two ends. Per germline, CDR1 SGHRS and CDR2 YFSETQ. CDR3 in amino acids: CASSLEAGNQPQHF. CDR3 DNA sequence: TGCGCCAGCAGCTTGGAGGCTGGGAATCAGCCCCAGCATTTT.

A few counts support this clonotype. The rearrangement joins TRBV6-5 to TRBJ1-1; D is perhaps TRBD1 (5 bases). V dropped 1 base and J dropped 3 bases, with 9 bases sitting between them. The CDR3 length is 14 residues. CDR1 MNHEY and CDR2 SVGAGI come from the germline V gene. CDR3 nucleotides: TGTGCCAGCAGTTACTGGGGCTCTGACACTGAAGCTTTCTTT. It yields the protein CASSYWGSDTEAFF.

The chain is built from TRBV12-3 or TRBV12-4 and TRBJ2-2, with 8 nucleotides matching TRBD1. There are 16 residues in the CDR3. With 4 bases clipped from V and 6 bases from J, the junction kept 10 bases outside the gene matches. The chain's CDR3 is CASSSRTGMVSGELFF. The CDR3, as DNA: TGTGCCAGCAGTTCCCGGACAGGGATGGTCTCCGGGGAGCTGTTTTTT.

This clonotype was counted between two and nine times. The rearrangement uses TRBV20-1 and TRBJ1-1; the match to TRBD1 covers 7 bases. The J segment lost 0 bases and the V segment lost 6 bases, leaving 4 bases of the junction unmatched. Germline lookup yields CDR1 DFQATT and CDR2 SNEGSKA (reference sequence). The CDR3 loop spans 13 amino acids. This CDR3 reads CSAQDRVNTEAFF. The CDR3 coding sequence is TGCAGTGCACAAGACAGGGTGAACACTGAAGCTTTCTTT.

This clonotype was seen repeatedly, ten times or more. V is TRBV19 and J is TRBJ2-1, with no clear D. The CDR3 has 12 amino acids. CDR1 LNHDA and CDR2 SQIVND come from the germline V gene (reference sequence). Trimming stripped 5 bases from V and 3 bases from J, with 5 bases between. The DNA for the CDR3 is TGTGCCAGTAGTGTCGACTACAATGAGCAGTTCTTC. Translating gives CASSVDYNEQFF.

The CDR3 DNA reads as TGTGCCAGCACCGTGACAGGGGGCCATAGCTCCTACAATGAGCAGTTCTTC. It codes for CASTVTGGHSSYNEQFF. The genes are TRBV7-8 and TRBJ2-1, with 10 nucleotides matching TRBD1. V trimming: 7 bases; J trimming: 0 bases; junction bases outside the gene matches: 9. CDR3 length: 17 residues. In germline, CDR1 is SGHVS, CDR2 FQNEAQ.

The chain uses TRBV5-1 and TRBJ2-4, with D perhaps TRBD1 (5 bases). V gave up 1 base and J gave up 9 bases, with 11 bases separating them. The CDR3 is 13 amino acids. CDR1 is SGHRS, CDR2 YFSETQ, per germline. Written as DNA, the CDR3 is TGCGCCAGCAGCTTGACAGGCGTTAGCATTCAGTACTTC. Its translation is CASSLTGVSIQYF.

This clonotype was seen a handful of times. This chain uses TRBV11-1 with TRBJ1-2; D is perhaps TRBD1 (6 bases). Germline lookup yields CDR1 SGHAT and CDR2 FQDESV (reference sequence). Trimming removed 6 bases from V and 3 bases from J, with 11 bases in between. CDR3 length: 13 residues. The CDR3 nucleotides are TGTGCCAGCAGTAGCGGGACATACTATGGCTACACCTTC. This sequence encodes CASSSGTYYGYTF.

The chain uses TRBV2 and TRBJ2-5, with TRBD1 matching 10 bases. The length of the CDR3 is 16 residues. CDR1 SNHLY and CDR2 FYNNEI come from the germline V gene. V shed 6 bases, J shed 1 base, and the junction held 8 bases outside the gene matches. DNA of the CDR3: TGTGCCAGCAGGGAGTCCGGGACAGGGGCCCAAGAGACCCAGTACTTC. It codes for CASRESGTGAQETQYF.